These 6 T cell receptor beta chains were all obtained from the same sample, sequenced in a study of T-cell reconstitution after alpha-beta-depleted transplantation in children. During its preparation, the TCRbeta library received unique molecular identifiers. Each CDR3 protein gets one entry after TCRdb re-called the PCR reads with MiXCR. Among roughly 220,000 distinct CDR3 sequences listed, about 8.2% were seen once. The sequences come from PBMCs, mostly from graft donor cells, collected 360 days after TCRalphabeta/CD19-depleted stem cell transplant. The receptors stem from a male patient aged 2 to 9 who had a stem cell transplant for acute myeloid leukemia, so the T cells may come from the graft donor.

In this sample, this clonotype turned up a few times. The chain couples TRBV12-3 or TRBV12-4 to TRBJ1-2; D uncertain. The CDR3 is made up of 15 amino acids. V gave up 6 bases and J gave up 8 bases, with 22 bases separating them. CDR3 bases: TGTGCCAGCAGGCTCGGAGTTGTGGGTGGGCAAGGCTACACCTTC. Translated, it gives CASRLGVVGGQGYTF.

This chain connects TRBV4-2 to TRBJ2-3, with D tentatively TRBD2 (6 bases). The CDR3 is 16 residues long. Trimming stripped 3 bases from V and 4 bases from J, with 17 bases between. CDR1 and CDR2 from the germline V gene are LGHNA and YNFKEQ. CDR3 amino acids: CASSHEAASVADTQYF. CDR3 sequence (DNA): TGTGCCAGCAGCCACGAGGCAGCTAGCGTGGCAGATACGCAGTATTTT.

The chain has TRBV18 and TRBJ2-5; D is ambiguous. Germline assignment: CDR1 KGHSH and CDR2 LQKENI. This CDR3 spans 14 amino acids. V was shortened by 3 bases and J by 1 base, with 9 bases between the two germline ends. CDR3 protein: CASSPFYVQETQYF. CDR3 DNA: TGTGCCAGCTCACCGTTTTACGTCCAAGAGACCCAGTACTTC.

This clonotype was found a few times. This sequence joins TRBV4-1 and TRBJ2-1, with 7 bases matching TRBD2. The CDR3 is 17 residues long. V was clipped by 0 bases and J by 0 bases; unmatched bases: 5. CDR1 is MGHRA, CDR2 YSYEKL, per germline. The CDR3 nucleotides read TGCGCCAGCAGCCAAGAAACAGCGGGGACCTCCTACAATGAGCAGTTCTTC. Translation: CASSQETAGTSYNEQFF.

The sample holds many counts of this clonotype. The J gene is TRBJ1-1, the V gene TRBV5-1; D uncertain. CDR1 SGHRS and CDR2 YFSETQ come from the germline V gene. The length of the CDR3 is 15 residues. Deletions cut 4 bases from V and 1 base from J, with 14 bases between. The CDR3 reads CASSTAPPTNTEAFF. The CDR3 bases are TGCGCCAGCAGCACGGCCCCCCCAACGAACACTGAAGCTTTCTTT.

The CDR3 region is CSVPARVGTEAFF. DNA for the CDR3: TGCAGCGTTCCAGCCAGGGTAGGCACTGAAGCTTTCTTT. The gene calls are TRBV29-1 and TRBJ1-1, with D possibly matching TRBD1 (5 bases). Germline V lookup: CDR1 SQVTM, CDR2 ANQGSEA. The CDR3 runs to 13 residues. V gave up 5 bases and J gave up 4 bases, with 14 bases separating them.